This T cell receptor (beta chain) was recovered during a study of response to subunit inactivated influenza vaccine (dated by TCRdb to 2016 to 2019). In the study overall: Deep quantitative T cell receptor repertoire profiling was used in the study to track responses to a trivalent subunit inactivated influenza vaccine.

The sample's time point label, in plain terms: approximately 47 days after influenza vaccine administration. The CDR3 spans 16 residues, from the cysteine through the phenylalanine. The read is trimmed to its CDR3 DNA, 48 bases read in frame from base 1. Looking up the germline V gene yields CDR1 MNHEY and CDR2 SVGEGT. V and J are trimmed by 6 bases and 4 bases, and the gene matches miss 8 bases of the junction. What the study reported, not specific to this receptor: The authors proposed that each seasonal influenza vaccination may bring in only a limited number of new T cells.

This clonotype was detected a few times. Its antigen remains unidentified. Base qualities were left out, and no much larger clone turns up one base away. Library creation used RT-PCR. The listed sequencing device is Illumina HiSeq 2500. TCRdb passed the public sequencing reads through fastp at Q25 and MiXCR, retaining productive beta sequences. Rows are unified per CDR3 protein, each entry keeping the most common DNA and genes. The sample table shows about 500,000 distinct CDR3 sequences, and 10% to 15% are seen once. Jointly, the top ten make up about an eighth of the sample. Sequences were derived from PBMCs from blood, sampled 45 days after vaccination. Rearrangement joined TRBV6-2 or TRBV6-3 to TRBJ2-5; the central 13 bases match TRBD2. This TCR was sampled from a middle-aged man who received an inactivated influenza vaccine. Donor details come from another sample of the same person, matched by shared clones. The nucleotide sequence reads TGTGCCAGCAGCCGACTAGCGGGAGGACCTAGAGAGACCCAGTACTTC. It translates as CASSRLAGGPRETQYF.